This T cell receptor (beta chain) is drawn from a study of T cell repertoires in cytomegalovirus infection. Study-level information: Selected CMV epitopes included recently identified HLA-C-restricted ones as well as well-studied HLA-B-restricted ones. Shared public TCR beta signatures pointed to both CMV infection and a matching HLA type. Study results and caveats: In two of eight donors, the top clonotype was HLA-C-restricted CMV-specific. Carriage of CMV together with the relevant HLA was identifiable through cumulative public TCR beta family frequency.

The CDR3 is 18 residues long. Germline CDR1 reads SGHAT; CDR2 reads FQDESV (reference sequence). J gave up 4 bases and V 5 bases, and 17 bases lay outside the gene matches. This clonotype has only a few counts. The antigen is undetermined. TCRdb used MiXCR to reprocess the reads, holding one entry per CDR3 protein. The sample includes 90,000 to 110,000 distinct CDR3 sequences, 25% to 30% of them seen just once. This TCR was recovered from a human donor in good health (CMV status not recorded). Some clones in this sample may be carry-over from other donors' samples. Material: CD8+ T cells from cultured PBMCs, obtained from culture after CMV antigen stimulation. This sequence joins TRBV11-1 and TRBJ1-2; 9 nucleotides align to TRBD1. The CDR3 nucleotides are TGTGCCAGCAGCGCCTCCGGGACAGGGATCTTTTTCGGCTATGGCTACACCTTC. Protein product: CASSASGTGIFFGYGYTF.